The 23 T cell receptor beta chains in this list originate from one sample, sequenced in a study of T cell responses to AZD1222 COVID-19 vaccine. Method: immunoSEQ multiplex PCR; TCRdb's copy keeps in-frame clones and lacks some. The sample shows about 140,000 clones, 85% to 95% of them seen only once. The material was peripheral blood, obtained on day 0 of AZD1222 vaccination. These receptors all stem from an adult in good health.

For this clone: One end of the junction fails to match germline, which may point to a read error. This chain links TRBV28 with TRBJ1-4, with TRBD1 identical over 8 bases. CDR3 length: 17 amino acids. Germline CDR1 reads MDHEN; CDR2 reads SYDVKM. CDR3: CASRLSVDRGTNEKLFF. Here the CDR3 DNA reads TGTGCCAGCCGTTTATCGGTAGACAGGGGCACTAATGAAAAACTGTTTTTT. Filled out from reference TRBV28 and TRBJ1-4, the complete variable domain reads DVKVTQSSRYLVKRTGEKVFLECVQDMDHENMFWYRQDPGLGLRLIYFSYDVKMKEKGDIPEGYSVSREKKERFSLILESASTNQTSMYLCASRLSVDRGTNEKLFFGSGTQLSVL.

This CDR3 reads CASRDDRAEQYF. For the CDR3, the DNA is TGTGCCAGCAGGGACGACAGGGCCGAGCAGTACTTC. The rearrangement joins TRBV11-2 to TRBJ2-7; the match to TRBD1 covers 7 bases. Germline V gene sequence: CDR1 SGHAT, CDR2 FQNNGV. This CDR3 is built from 12 residues. V lost 6 bases and J lost 6; bases outside the gene matches: 5.

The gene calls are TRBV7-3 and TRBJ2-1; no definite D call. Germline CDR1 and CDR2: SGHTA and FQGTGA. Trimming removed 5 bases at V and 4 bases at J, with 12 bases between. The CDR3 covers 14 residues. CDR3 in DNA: TGTGCCAGCAGCCCCGGAACCACATACAATGAGCAGTTCTTC. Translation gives CASSPGTTYNEQFF.

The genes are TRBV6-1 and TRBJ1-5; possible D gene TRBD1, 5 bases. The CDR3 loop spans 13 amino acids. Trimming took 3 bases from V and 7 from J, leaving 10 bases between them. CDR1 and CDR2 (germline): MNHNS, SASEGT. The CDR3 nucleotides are TGTGCCAGCAGTGATCCAGGGAGACAGCCCCAGCATTTT. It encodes CASSDPGRQPQHF.

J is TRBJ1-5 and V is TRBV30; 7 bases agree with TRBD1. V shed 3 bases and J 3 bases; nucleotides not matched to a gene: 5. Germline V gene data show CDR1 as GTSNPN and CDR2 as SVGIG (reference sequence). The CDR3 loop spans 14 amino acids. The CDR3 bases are TGTGCCTGGAGCCAGGGGGTGAACAATCAGCCCCAGCATTTT. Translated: CAWSQGVNNQPQHF.

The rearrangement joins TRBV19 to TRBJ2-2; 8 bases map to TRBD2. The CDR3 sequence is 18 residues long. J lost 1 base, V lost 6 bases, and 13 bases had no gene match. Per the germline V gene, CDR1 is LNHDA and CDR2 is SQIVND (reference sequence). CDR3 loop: CASRLSGTRALNTGELFF. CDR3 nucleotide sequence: TGTGCCAGTAGATTATCCGGGACTAGGGCTCTGAACACCGGGGAGCTGTTTTTT.

The CDR3 is CASSPQNTGELFF. As DNA, the CDR3 is TGTGCCAGCAGCCCCCAGAACACCGGGGAGCTGTTTTTT. The chain links TRBV9 to TRBJ2-2; D ambiguous. Germline V gene sequence: CDR1 SGDLS, CDR2 YYNGEE. Trimming pared 4 bases from V and 1 base from J, leaving 5 bases between. The CDR3 is 13 amino acids.

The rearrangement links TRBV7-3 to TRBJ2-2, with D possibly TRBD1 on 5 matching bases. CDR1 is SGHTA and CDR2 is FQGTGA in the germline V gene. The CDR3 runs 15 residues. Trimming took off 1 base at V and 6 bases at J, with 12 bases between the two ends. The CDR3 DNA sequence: TGTGCCAGCAGCTTAAGTGGGGCCCCCCCCGGGGAGCTGTTTTTT. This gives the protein CASSLSGAPPGELFF.

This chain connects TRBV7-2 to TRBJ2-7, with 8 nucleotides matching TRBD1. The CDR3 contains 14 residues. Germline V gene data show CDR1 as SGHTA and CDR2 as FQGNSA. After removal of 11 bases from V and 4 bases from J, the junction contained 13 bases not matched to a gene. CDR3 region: CALEGGQVGYEQYF. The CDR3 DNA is TGTGCCCTAGAGGGGGGACAGGTCGGGTACGAGCAGTACTTC.

CDR3 sequence: CASRGGQGQNQPQHF. The CDR3 bases are TGTGCCAGCAGGGGGGGACAGGGTCAGAATCAGCCCCAGCATTTT. This chain links TRBV28 with TRBJ1-5, with 9 nucleotides matching TRBD1. V dropped 6 bases and J dropped 4; count of bases not matched to a gene: 7. The CDR3 has 15 residues. The V gene's germline CDR1 is MDHEN and CDR2 SYDVKM.

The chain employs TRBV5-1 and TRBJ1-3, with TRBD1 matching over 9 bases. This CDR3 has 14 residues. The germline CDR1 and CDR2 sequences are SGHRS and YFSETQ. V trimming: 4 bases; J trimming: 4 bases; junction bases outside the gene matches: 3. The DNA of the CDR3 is TGCGCCAGCAGCCTGGACAGGGGCGGAAACACCATATATTTT. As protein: CASSLDRGGNTIYF.

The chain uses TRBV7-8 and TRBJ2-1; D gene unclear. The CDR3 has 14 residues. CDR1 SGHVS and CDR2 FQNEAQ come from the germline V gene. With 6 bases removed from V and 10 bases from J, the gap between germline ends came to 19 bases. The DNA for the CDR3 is TGTGCCAGCAGTAGGAAAAGGGTGGTTCGGGAGCAGTTCTTC. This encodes CASSRKRVVREQFF.

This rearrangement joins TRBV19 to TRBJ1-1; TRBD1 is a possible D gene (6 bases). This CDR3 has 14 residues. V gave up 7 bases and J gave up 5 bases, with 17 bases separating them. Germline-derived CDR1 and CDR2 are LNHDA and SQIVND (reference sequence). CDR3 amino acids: CASTLLGARTEAFF. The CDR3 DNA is TGTGCCAGTACCCTGCTGGGGGCTAGGACTGAAGCTTTCTTT.

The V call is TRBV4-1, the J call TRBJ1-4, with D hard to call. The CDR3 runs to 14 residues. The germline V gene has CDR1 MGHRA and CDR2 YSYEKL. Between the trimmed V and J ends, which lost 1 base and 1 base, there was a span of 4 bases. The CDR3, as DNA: TGCGCCAGCAGCCAAGGGGGAACTAATGAAAAACTGTTTTTT. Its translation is CASSQGGTNEKLFF.

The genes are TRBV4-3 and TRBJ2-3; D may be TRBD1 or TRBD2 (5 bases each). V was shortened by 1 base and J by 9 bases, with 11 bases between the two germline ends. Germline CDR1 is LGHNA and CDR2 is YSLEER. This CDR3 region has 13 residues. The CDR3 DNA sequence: TGCGCCAGCAGCCAAGCTCCAGGGACCACGCAGTATTTT. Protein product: CASSQAPGTTQYF.

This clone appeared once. CDR3: CASSFKTPPGYGTEAFF. In DNA, the CDR3 is TGTGCCAGCAGTTTCAAAACACCTCCAGGGTACGGGACTGAAGCTTTCTTT. This sequence joins TRBV27 and TRBJ1-1; possible D gene TRBD1, 5 bases. Germline-derived CDR1 and CDR2 are MNHEY and SMNVEV (reference sequence). Trimming took off 3 bases at V and 5 bases at J, with 22 bases between the two ends. The CDR3 is 17 residues long.

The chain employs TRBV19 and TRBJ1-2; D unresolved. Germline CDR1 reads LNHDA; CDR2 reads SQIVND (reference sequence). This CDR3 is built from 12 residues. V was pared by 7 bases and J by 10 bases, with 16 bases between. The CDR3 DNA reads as TGTGCCAGTACCTCCGATTTGAGGAACTACACCTTC. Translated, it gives CASTSDLRNYTF.

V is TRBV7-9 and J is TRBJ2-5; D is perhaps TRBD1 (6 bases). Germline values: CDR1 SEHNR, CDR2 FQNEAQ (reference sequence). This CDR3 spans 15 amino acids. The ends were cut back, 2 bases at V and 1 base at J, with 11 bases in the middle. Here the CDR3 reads CASSLRTDFQETQYF. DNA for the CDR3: TGTGCCAGCAGCTTAAGGACAGACTTCCAAGAGACCCAGTACTTC.

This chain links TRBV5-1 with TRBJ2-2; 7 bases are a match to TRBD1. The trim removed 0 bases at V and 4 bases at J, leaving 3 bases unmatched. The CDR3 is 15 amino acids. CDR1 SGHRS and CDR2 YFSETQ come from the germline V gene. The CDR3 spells CASSLGQGSTGELFF. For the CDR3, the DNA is TGCGCCAGCAGCTTGGGACAGGGTAGCACCGGGGAGCTGTTTTTT.

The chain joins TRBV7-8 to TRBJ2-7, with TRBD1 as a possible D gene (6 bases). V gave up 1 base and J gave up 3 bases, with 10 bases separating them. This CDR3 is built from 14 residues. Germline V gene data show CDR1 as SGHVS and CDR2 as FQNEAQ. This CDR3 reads CASSLVGAGYEQYF. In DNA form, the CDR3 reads TGTGCCAGCAGCTTAGTGGGGGCAGGCTACGAGCAGTACTTC.

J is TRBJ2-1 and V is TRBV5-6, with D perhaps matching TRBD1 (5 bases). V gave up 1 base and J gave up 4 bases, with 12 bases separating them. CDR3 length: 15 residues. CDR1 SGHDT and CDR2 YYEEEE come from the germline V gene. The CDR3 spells CASSLYTGAYNEQFF. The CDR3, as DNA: TGTGCCAGCAGCTTGTACACAGGCGCTTACAATGAGCAGTTCTTC.

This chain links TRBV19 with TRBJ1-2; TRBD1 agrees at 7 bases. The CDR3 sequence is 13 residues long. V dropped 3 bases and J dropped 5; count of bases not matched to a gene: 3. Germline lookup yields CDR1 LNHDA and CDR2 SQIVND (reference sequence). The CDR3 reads CASSISGGYGYTF. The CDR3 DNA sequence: TGTGCCAGTAGTATTTCAGGGGGATATGGCTACACCTTC.

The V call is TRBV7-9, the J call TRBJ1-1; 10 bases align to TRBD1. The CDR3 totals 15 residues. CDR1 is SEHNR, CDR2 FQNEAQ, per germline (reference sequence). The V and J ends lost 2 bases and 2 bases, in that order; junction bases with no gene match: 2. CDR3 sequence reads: CASSLRQGANTEAFF. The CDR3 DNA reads TGTGCCAGCAGCTTACGACAGGGGGCTAACACTGAAGCTTTCTTT.